This TCR beta chain stems from a study of cytomegalovirus exposure and HLA in healthy donors (dated by TCRdb to between 2016 and 2019). Regarding the research as a whole: According to an earlier analysis of a few hundred of the donors, about 179 million T cells yielded 117 million unique TCR beta sequences and more than 250 Gb of sequence data. An early release covering roughly 640 HLA-typed donors comprised around 300 gigabases of sequencing data and 65 million to 100 million unique TCR sequences. Of the 398 genotyped donors, around 81% fell in the genetic ancestry cluster associated with self-reported Caucasian donors. The study was designed to test whether signatures of past pathogen exposure could be identified by cataloging public T cell receptors. The T cell repertoires of 550 to 850 subjects were profiled by immunosequencing and related to cytomegalovirus serostatus. Along with the roughly 670-subject first cohort, a separate validation cohort of around 110 different subjects was used. High-throughput TCR immunosequencing, statistical association of individual TCRs with disease status, and machine learning were combined to predict cytomegalovirus infection status. To study patterns of TCR occurrence, a later analysis re-analyzed previously published TCR beta repertoires from 666 donors and added high-resolution HLA genotyping. Rather than using new phenotypic data, the later analysis identified candidate immune exposures from TCR beta sequences and from how often those sequences occurred across donors. An earlier analysis of roughly 600 of the donors used high-throughput TCR beta sequencing to judge whether each TCR beta V gene segment behaved as functional or pseudogenic. Donor age, sex, ethnicity and CMV serostatus were collected together with the repertoire data. In a later genetic analysis, genome-wide SNP genotypes for about three fifths of the 666 donors were used, and that subset was treated as a discovery cohort. Every repertoire in the discovery cohort had been generated on one and the same sequencing platform. HLA typing included class I and class II loci at four-digit resolution. The number of donors typed differed by locus, with roughly 629-640 for A, B, C, DRB1 and DQB1, around 560 for DQA1, 600 to 610 for DPA1, and around 460 for DPB1. Because of strong linkage in the cohort, roughly five DR-DQ haplotypes were treated as single units for association and clustering. Among roughly 370 genotyped donors of the cohort, an average of about 240,000 unique TCR beta nucleotide sequences were sequenced per donor, 15% to 20% of them non-productive.

In regard to this clone: Its specific antigen is unknown. Qualities for individual bases were not recorded, and no much larger clone is one base off.

Library construction relied on the immunoSEQ multiplex PCR assay. For the multiplex PCR, a mixture combining 60 forward primers for TCR Vbeta segments and 13 reverse primers for TCR Jbeta segments was used. A multiplex PCR assay on genomic DNA amplified the CDR3 region of rearranged TCR beta genes. The Illumina HiSeq System was used to sequence the amplified TCR beta libraries as 87-base-pair reads. In the authors' own workflow: A later analysis tallied 75 million to 95 million unique TCR beta chains across the 666 repertoires, and 10 million to 11 million of those chains were shared by two or more donors. To remove PCR and sequencing errors, raw reads were error-corrected and collapsed into unique sequences using a nearest-neighbor algorithm that merged closely related sequences. V, D and J gene segments were assigned by aligning CDR3 sequences to IMGT reference sequences. For a sequence to be retained, a match of at least six nucleotides to both a V gene segment and a J gene segment was required. Rearrangements were classified as productive when the CDR3 lacked stop codons and remained in frame with V and J, and all other rearrangements were classified as non-productive. CDR3 was defined by IMGT convention, running from the second conserved V-encoded cysteine to the conserved J-encoded phenylalanine. Sequences without an unambiguous match to a single V gene segment were excluded from the earlier analysis of about 640 of the donors. An earlier analysis of a few hundred of the donors classified V segments as functional when productive rearrangements were above 56.7% and as segregating when the standard deviation between donors was above 5%. A statistical classification framework was built for diagnosing cytomegalovirus status from the catalog of TCR beta chain sequences. A later analysis assigned V and J genes by comparing TCR nucleotide sequences with IMGT/GENE-DB human TR gene sequences. The TCRdist pipeline was used in a later analysis to assign CDR3 sequences and most-parsimonious VDJ recombination scenarios. A later analysis defined each TCR beta chain by its CDR3 amino acid sequence plus V-gene family, and excluded reads lacking a unique V-gene family. To address suspected cross-contamination and a sequencing artifact, a later analysis removed 450 to 700 highly shared, low-generation-probability nucleotide sequences. A later analysis calculated a clonal expansion index for each public chain from normalized within-repertoire ranks of inferred template counts. In a later analysis, generation probabilities were computed using a VDJ recombination model fitted to out-of-frame rearrangements, and the results were checked against IGoR. In a later analysis, hypergeometric tests were used to score TCR-TCR, TCR-HLA and TCR-CMV co-occurrence, with a repertoire-size bias correction applied to TCR pairs. A later analysis estimated false discovery rates by permuting HLA or CMV assignments 20 times. In a later analysis, co-occurring TCRs were grouped with DBSCAN, and TCRdist sequence similarity was added when clustering was performed within HLA-allele-positive subsets. Co-occurrence clustering excluded repertoires with fewer than 30,000 or more than 120,000 public chains, plus five with anomalous nucleotide sharing. TCRdb holds this immuneACCESS table with in-frame rearrangements only. Some clones are missing; in checked studies, unresolved V genes explain under half, and the rest has no known cause. That table gives V, J and clone size, and the DNA gave D and trimming. Present in this sample are a few hundred thousand clones, roughly four fifths of which were seen just once. In total, the top ten clones hold roughly 0.22% of the sample.

What the authors observed across the whole study: Compared with the approximately 600-donor mean, donors in an Asian-associated ancestry cluster had fewer N-insertions in productive TCRs, according to a later genetic analysis. Because some donors lacked HLA typing at each locus, the association tests relied only on the typed subset. Some IMGT-functional V segments, including TRBV6-2 and TRBV6-3, could not be told apart with the 87-base-pair reads, so those segments were excluded. A later analysis found that TCR association rates varied across HLA loci, with DRB1 alleles showing the most associated TCRs and HLA-C alleles the fewest. Linkage disequilibrium might explain the correlated functional status among segregating V segments, but an unknown experimental factor could not be excluded. An association between a missense DCLRE1C variant and V-gene and J-gene trimming of TCR beta chains was found in a later genetic analysis and replicated in an independent cohort. In a later analysis, HLA-associated TCR beta chains were found to be more clonally expanded and to have lower generation probabilities than equally common non-associated chains. In vitro tests confirmed that a few of the cytomegalovirus-associated TCR beta chains recognize cytomegalovirus antigens. This cohort had only TCR beta chains sequenced, and the lack of alpha or paired-chain data limited which features could be detected. When HLA alleles, especially DR and DQ, strongly co-occurred, attributing TCR associations to individual alleles was difficult. According to a later analysis, parvovirus B19, influenza, CMV and Epstein-Barr virus appeared linked to several top co-occurrence clusters. A further reported finding was that TCR beta sequences accurately predicted the HLA-A and HLA-B alleles for most subjects in the first cohort. According to a later analysis, most CMV-associated TCR beta chains appeared to be HLA-restricted, and the HLA associations seemed to be driven largely by CMV exposure. The classifier was reported to diagnose cytomegalovirus status with high specificity and sensitivity in both the original and validation cohorts. Sequencing depth was assumed to be roughly uniform across donors in the presence/absence analyses, though that assumption may not hold. The earlier analysis of 450 to 700 of the donors excluded fewer than 20 rarely observed V segments, including chromosome 9 orphons, because counts were too low. The authors suggested that the approach could potentially be extended to other disease states and immunological phenotypes. A later analysis associated about 17,000 TCR beta sequences with specific HLA alleles at a false discovery rate of 0.05. In the study, 150 to 200 TCR beta chains were listed as associated with cytomegalovirus. The only immune exposure information available for the cohort was CMV serostatus. In an earlier analysis of fewer than 750 of the donors, most TCR beta V segments were observed in productive rearrangements about 87% or about 30% of the time, broadly matching IMGT annotations. While some public TCRs were present in many individuals, most TCR sequences turned up only very rarely across donors. A group of highly shared sequence variants was considered likely to be a technical artifact of the sequencing pipeline.

In total, roughly 670 healthy bone marrow donors made up the cohort. At the time of sampling, every cohort member was nominally healthy, though immune exposures that went unrecorded were likely present. The donor was CMV seronegative and was included in the group of around 320 seronegative cohort members. A peripheral blood sample was provided by each donor, and peripheral blood mononuclear cells were used for TCR beta sequencing. The Qiagen DNeasy Blood Extraction Kit was used to extract genomic DNA from the blood cell samples. At the junction V is shortened by 7 bases and J by 6 bases; bases outside the gene matches: 5. The CDR3 covers 13 residues, taking in both the cysteine and the phenylalanine. The read is trimmed to its CDR3 DNA, 39 bases read in frame from base 1. The germline V gene gives CDR1 as SNHLY and CDR2 as FYNNEI.

The receptor chain draws on TRBV2 and TRBJ2-2; 7 junctional bases match TRBD2. The origin of this receptor is a girl aged 2 to 9 in good health and CMV-seronegative. Sequences were obtained from PBMCs. CDR3 sequence: CASIGRESGELFF. The DNA reads as follows: TGTGCCAGCATTGGGCGGGAGTCCGGGGAGCTGTTTTTT.